What follows are 15 T cell receptor beta chains derived from one specimen sequenced in a study of human thymus T cells. TCRdb keeps only in-frame clones here, not all; method: immunoSEQ multiplex PCR. Of more than 50,000 clones listed, approximately 93% are singletons. The specimen was blood. The receptors here all came from a boy in the first two years of life with a congenital heart defect but otherwise immunologically healthy.

This chain uses TRBV12-2 with TRBJ2-1. TRBV12-2 has pseudogene status. This CDR3 is 19 amino acids long. The CDR3: CASRLVGVAKDRNYNEQFF. DNA for the CDR3: TGTGCAAGTCGCTTAGTGGGGGTAGCGAAGGACCGTAACTACAATGAGCAGTTCTTC.

This clone has only one observation. CDR3 amino acids: CASTTTPGRSTPHNYGYTF. For the CDR3, the DNA is TGTGCCAGTACCACAACCCCCGGACGGTCAACTCCCCATAACTATGGCTACACCTTC. The rearrangement links TRBV19 to TRBJ1-2; D call uncertain. The CDR3 sequence is 19 residues long. CDR1 and CDR2 from the germline V gene are LNHDA and SQIVND (reference sequence). Trimming took off 7 bases at V and 1 base at J, with 28 bases between the two ends.

J is TRBJ1-1 and V is TRBV5-1; 10 bases line up with TRBD1. The CDR3 contains 14 residues. Unmatched junction bases numbered 3, after V lost 4 bases and J lost 3 bases. CDR1 and CDR2 from the germline V gene are SGHRS and YFSETQ. CDR3 DNA: TGCGCCAGCAGCCAGGACAGGGGGGACACTGAAGCTTTCTTT. Translation: CASSQDRGDTEAFF.

This clone was detected only once. The chain joins TRBV7-9 to TRBJ2-7; D unclear. V lost 0 bases to trimming and J lost 5 bases, with 8 bases between them. Germline lookup yields CDR1 SEHNR and CDR2 FQNEAQ (reference sequence). This CDR3 has 13 residues. The CDR3 region has the DNA TGTGCCAGCAGCTTAGCCCATTTCGACGAGCAGTACTTC. Translating gives CASSLAHFDEQYF.

J is TRBJ2-7 and V is TRBV4-3; maybe TRBD2 (7 bases). Germline V gene sequence: CDR1 LGHNA, CDR2 YSLEER. Trimming shortened V by 0 bases and J by 4 bases, and 19 bases separated the two germline ends. CDR3 length: 17 residues. CDR3 DNA: TGCGCCAGCAGCCAAGATTGGAGGGGGGGCCCCTTTTACGAGCAGTACTTC. It yields the protein CASSQDWRGGPFYEQYF.

The chain has TRBV2 and TRBJ2-1, with TRBD1 matching over 12 bases. V dropped 4 bases and J dropped 9; count of bases not matched to a gene: 7. Germline V lookup: CDR1 SNHLY, CDR2 FYNNEI. There are 15 residues in the CDR3. CDR3 loop: CASSGDGTGGVEQFF. CDR3 nucleotides: TGTGCCAGCAGTGGGGACGGGACAGGGGGCGTTGAGCAGTTCTTC.

The gene calls are TRBV14 and TRBJ2-3; 9 positions match TRBD2. CDR3 length: 16 residues. Unmatched junction bases numbered 8, after V lost 4 bases and J lost 3 bases. Germline CDR1 reads SGHDN; CDR2 reads FVKESK. The CDR3 DNA is TGTGCCAGCAGCCCATGGACTAGCGAGGGGACAGATACGCAGTATTTT. This translates into CASSPWTSEGTDTQYF.

The V call is TRBV4-3, the J call TRBJ1-6; no reliable D call. Trimming stripped 1 base from V and 8 bases from J, with 6 bases between. Germline CDR1 reads LGHNA; CDR2 reads YSLEER. The CDR3 has 13 amino acids. CDR3 coding DNA: TGCGCCAGCAGCCAAGGTAGGGATTCACCCCTCCACTTT. Translating it yields CASSQGRDSPLHF.

In this sample, this clone turned up once. The CDR3 region has the DNA TGTGCCAGCTCACCTGGACGATCCGAGCAGTACTTC. Protein: CASSPGRSEQYF. The chain joins TRBV18 to TRBJ2-7; D not certain. Trimming pared 3 bases from V and 6 bases from J, leaving 9 bases between. The length of the CDR3 is 12 residues. Germline CDR1 reads KGHSH; CDR2 reads LQKENI. The entire variable domain, with the rest obtained from reference TRBV18 and TRBJ2-7, is as follows: NAGVMQNPRHLVRRRGQEARLRCSPMKGHSHVYWYRQLPEEGLKFMVYLQKENIIDESGMPKERFSAEFPKEGPSILRIQQVVRGDSAAYFCASSPGRSEQYFGPGTRLTVT.

The V and J genes are TRBV2 and TRBJ1-2, with no clear D. The germline gives CDR1 SNHLY, CDR2 FYNNEI. The length of the CDR3 is 11 residues. V shed 3 bases and J shed 12 bases, with 11 bases lying between them. Here the CDR3 reads CASSDFPRDTF. The DNA of the CDR3 is TGTGCCAGCAGTGATTTCCCCCGAGACACCTTC.

The rearrangement links TRBV5-1 to TRBJ2-5, with 10 bases fitting TRBD2. Germline V gene data show CDR1 as SGHRS and CDR2 as YFSETQ. After removal of 8 bases from V and 5 bases from J, the junction contained 12 bases not matched to a gene. There are 15 residues in the CDR3. Here the CDR3 reads CASGVLASGSETQYF. In DNA form, the CDR3 reads TGCGCCAGTGGGGTACTCGCTAGCGGGAGCGAGACCCAGTACTTC.

The chain recombines TRBV7-2 with TRBJ2-3; D unresolved. Trimming cost V 6 bases and J 2 bases, with 3 bases left between them. The CDR3 has 11 residues. Germline V CDR1 and CDR2: SGHTA, FQGNSA. CDR3 DNA: TGTGCCAGCAGTGCCACAGATACGCAGTATTTT. Encoded protein: CASSATDTQYF.

This chain connects TRBV18 to TRBJ2-7; the D gene is possibly TRBD1 (6 bases). V was cut by 2 bases and J by 4 bases, with 21 bases left in between. This CDR3 is 17 amino acids long. Per germline, CDR1 KGHSH and CDR2 LQKENI. The CDR3 coding sequence is TGTGCCAGCTCACCATTACCTGTCCCCAGGGGTCGTTACGAGCAGTACTTC. Translated: CASSPLPVPRGRYEQYF. Full variable domain (remainder filled in from reference TRBV18 and TRBJ2-7): NAGVMQNPRHLVRRRGQEARLRCSPMKGHSHVYWYRQLPEEGLKFMVYLQKENIIDESGMPKERFSAEFPKEGPSILRIQQVVRGDSAAYFCASSPLPVPRGRYEQYFGPGTRLTVT.

The CDR3 DNA reads TGCGCCAGCAGCCTTCACCTAGCGGGGGGGCCCACAGATACGCAGTATTTT. It translates to CASSLHLAGGPTDTQYF. J is TRBJ2-3 and V is TRBV4-1; 12 positions agree with TRBD2. Germline V gives CDR1 MGHRA, CDR2 YSYEKL. V was pared by 4 bases and J by 2 bases, with 7 bases of the junction left unmatched. CDR3 size: 17 residues.

J is TRBJ2-6 and V is TRBV6-5, with D unresolved. The CDR3 totals 15 residues. Germline-derived CDR1 and CDR2 are MNHEY and SVGAGI. V lost 1 base and J 0 bases, leaving 4 bases between the germline ends. CDR3 bases: TGTGCCAGCAGTTACTGGGGCTCTGGGGCCAACGTCCTGACTTTC. As protein: CASSYWGSGANVLTF.